This entry lists 18 T cell receptor beta chains sequenced from one sample in a study of T cells in Graves' hyperthyroidism and ophthalmopathy. Template material for amplifying TCR beta CDR3 regions consisted of RNA transcripts. When the TCR CDR3 underwent first-round RT-PCR, the HTBI primer set was used. A single record per CDR3 protein comes from TCRdb applying MiXCR to the multiplex PCR reads. The table has some 500,000 distinct CDR3 sequences, around 14% seen once. The sample consisted of blood. The receptors here all came from a woman between 18 and 29 years old with Graves' hyperthyroidism.

The gene calls are TRBV14 and TRBJ2-7; 9 nucleotides agree with TRBD2. CDR1 and CDR2 from the germline V gene are SGHDN and FVKESK. The CDR3 consists of 16 residues. V dropped 0 bases and J dropped 5; count of bases not matched to a gene: 8. The CDR3 nucleotides read TGTGCCAGCAGCCAAGATGGCGTAGCGGGAGTCAACGAGCAGTACTTC. It encodes CASSQDGVAGVNEQYF.

The chain uses TRBV11-2 and TRBJ2-4; no clear D gene. Germline V lookup: CDR1 SGHAT, CDR2 FQNNGV. V was cut by 3 bases and J by 0 bases, with 12 bases left in between. This CDR3 has 16 residues. CDR3 nucleotides: TGTGCCAGCAGCTTGCAAGGTTCTATAGCCAAAAACATTCAGTACTTC. Translated, it gives CASSLQGSIAKNIQYF.

This clonotype came up a few times. J is TRBJ1-1 and V is TRBV5-6; the match to TRBD1 covers 8 bases. J was trimmed by 8 bases and V by 4 bases; bases with no gene match: 13. CDR1 is SGHDT, CDR2 YYEEEE, per germline. The CDR3 loop spans 15 amino acids. This CDR3 is CASSINGQGETEAFF. Written as DNA, the CDR3 is TGTGCCAGCAGCATCAACGGACAGGGAGAAACAGAAGCTTTCTTT. The whole variable domain, remainder taken from reference TRBV5-6 and TRBJ1-1, is DAGVTQSPTHLIKTRGQQVTLRCSPKSGHDTVSWYQQALGQGPQFIFQYYEEEERQRGNFPDRFSGHQFPNYSSELNVNALLLGDSALYLCASSINGQGETEAFFGQGTRLTVV.

The chain is built from TRBV9 and TRBJ2-7; D is perhaps TRBD2 (6 bases). V was shortened by 2 bases and J by 6 bases, with 18 bases between the two germline ends. The CDR3 covers 15 residues. Germline V lookup: CDR1 SGDLS, CDR2 YYNGEE. CDR3 amino acids: CASSVGPLTSFEQYF. For the CDR3, the DNA is TGTGCCAGCAGCGTCGGGCCTTTGACTAGTTTCGAGCAGTACTTC.

This clonotype was seen many times. This CDR3 fails to terminate in the conserved phenylalanine or tryptophan, so it likely reflects a read error. This rearrangement joins TRBV20-1 to TRBJ1-6; perhaps TRBD1 as D (6 bases). CDR3 length: 12 residues. Germline CDR1 DFQATT, CDR2 SNEGSKA (reference sequence). V was trimmed by 4 bases and J by 10 bases, leaving 11 bases between them. CDR3 DNA: TGCAGTGCTACCGGGGGCGGGTCACCCCTCCACCTT. It translates to CSATGGGSPLHL.

This clonotype has at least ten counts. The CDR3 DNA reads as TGTGCCAGCAGTCCGGGTAGAGGGCCCTCCTACAATGAGCAGTTCTTC. This sequence encodes CASSPGRGPSYNEQFF. The chain links TRBV11-2 to TRBJ2-1; the D gene is possibly TRBD2 (5 bases). The CDR3 is made up of 16 amino acids. V was trimmed by 6 bases and J by 0 bases, leaving 15 bases between them. Germline assignment: CDR1 SGHAT and CDR2 FQNNGV.

This chain uses TRBV14 with TRBJ2-7; 8 nucleotides agree with TRBD2. CDR1 is SGHDN, CDR2 FVKESK, per germline. The CDR3 totals 17 residues. Germline trimming cut 4 bases from V and 2 bases from J; bases unmatched to any gene: 13. The CDR3 DNA follows: TGTGCCAGCAGCCCCTTAGGGTCTAGCGGGTTTCCCTACGAGCAGTACTTC. Amino acids: CASSPLGSSGFPYEQYF.

In its sample, this clonotype was seen a few times. This chain joins TRBV3-1 and TRBJ1-2, with 10 bases identical to TRBD1. The CDR3 has 18 amino acids. The V and J ends lost 0 bases and 5 bases, in that order; junction bases with no gene match: 12. CDR1 and CDR2 from the germline V gene are LGHDT and YNNKEL (reference sequence). The CDR3 nucleotides read TGTGCCAGCAGCCAAGATGTATGTTCCGGGACAGGGGATTATGGCTACACCTTC. Translation gives CASSQDVCSGTGDYGYTF.

This clonotype has more than one count but fewer than ten. The rearrangement links TRBV19 to TRBJ2-2, with unresolved D. Trimming took 3 bases from V and 2 from J, leaving 10 bases between them. Germline V gene sequence: CDR1 LNHDA, CDR2 SQIVND (reference sequence). The CDR3 sequence is 15 residues long. In DNA form, the CDR3 reads TGTGCCAGTAGTATCTCCGGGTTAAACACCGGGGAGCTGTTTTTT. Translating it yields CASSISGLNTGELFF.

This clonotype was seen ten or more times. The J gene is TRBJ1-1, the V gene TRBV7-9; no definite D call. This CDR3 region has 14 residues. V shed 1 base and J shed 5 bases, with 11 bases lying between them. Germline V lookup: CDR1 SEHNR, CDR2 FQNEAQ (reference sequence). This chain's CDR3 is CASSLGGMGTEAFF. The DNA for the CDR3 is TGTGCCAGCAGCTTAGGAGGGATGGGAACTGAAGCTTTCTTT.

This clonotype was seen at least ten times. This sequence joins TRBV11-3 and TRBJ2-1; D is undetermined. Germline CDR1 reads SGHNT; CDR2 reads YENEEA. CDR3 length equals 14 residues. V was cut by 5 bases and J by 5 bases, with 13 bases left in between. CDR3: CASSPRLENNEQFF. The CDR3 DNA is TGTGCCAGCAGCCCTAGATTAGAAAACAATGAGCAGTTCTTC.

A few counts support this clonotype. V is TRBV19 and J is TRBJ1-5, with TRBD1 matching 7 bases. The CDR3 loop spans 15 amino acids. Germline loops: CDR1 LNHDA, CDR2 SQIVND (reference sequence). J lost 3 bases, V lost 7 bases, and 9 bases had no gene match. The CDR3 loop reads CASIGKGQINQPQHF. The CDR3 nucleotides are TGTGCCAGTATTGGTAAGGGACAGATCAATCAGCCCCAGCATTTT.

The CDR3 spells CAASYSYEQYF. The CDR3 nucleotides read TGTGCCGCGAGCTACAGCTACGAGCAGTACTTC. V and J are TRBV30 and TRBJ2-7; D is ambiguous. Trimming took off 8 bases at V and 3 bases at J, with 11 bases between the two ends. The V gene's germline CDR1 is GTSNPN and CDR2 SVGIG (reference sequence). The CDR3 extends over 11 amino acids. The whole variable domain, remainder taken from reference TRBV30 and TRBJ2-7, is SQTIHQWPATLVQPVGSPLSLECTVEGTSNPNLYWYRQAAGRGLQLLFYSVGIGQISSEVPQNLSASRPQDRQFILSSKKLLLSDSGFYLCAASYSYEQYFGPGTRLTVT.

Turning to this clonotype: Since a much larger clone is just one base distant, this may be a read error. V usage is TRBV19 and J usage is TRBJ2-7; D is undetermined. CDR1 is LNHDA, CDR2 SQIVND, per germline (reference sequence). Trimming left V 5 bases short and J 1 base short, with 9 bases between. The CDR3 has 13 residues. The CDR3, as DNA: TGTGCCAGTAGTCTGACGGAATCCTACGAGCAGTACGTC. This translates into CASSLTESYEQYV.

This clonotype was detected a few times. V is TRBV5-1 and J is TRBJ2-1, with 7 bases that match TRBD1. The V gene end was trimmed by 0 bases and the J gene end by 6 bases; junction bases not matched to a gene: 3. The CDR3 runs 14 residues. Germline V lookup: CDR1 SGHRS, CDR2 YFSETQ. CDR3 amino acids: CASSLEGAVNEQFF. CDR3 bases: TGCGCCAGCAGCTTGGAGGGGGCGGTCAATGAGCAGTTCTTC.

This clonotype was seen ten or more times. The genes are TRBV24-1 and TRBJ2-1; 10 nucleotides agree with TRBD2. V lost 4 bases and J lost 4; bases outside the gene matches: 9. Germline CDR1 reads KGHDR; CDR2 reads SFDVKD. This CDR3 is 17 amino acids long. This CDR3 reads CATSDVGASGGYNEQFF. The CDR3 DNA reads TGTGCCACCAGTGACGTTGGGGCTAGCGGGGGATACAATGAGCAGTTCTTC.

This clonotype was recorded at least ten times. The J gene is TRBJ2-7, the V gene TRBV5-1; possible D gene TRBD1, 8 bases. Germline V lookup: CDR1 SGHRS, CDR2 YFSETQ. This CDR3 is 13 amino acids long. Trimming removed 7 bases at V and 6 bases at J, with 17 bases between. The CDR3 loop reads CASGRQGRGEQYF. As DNA, the CDR3 is TGCGCCAGCGGAAGACAGGGGAGGGGCGAGCAGTACTTC.

This clonotype was counted between two and nine times. The chain couples TRBV19 to TRBJ1-4; no firm D call. The length of the CDR3 is 15 residues. Between the trimmed V and J ends, which lost 7 bases and 7 bases, there was a span of 19 bases. Germline CDR1 reads LNHDA; CDR2 reads SQIVND (reference sequence). DNA for the CDR3: TGTGCCAGTACTGCCGGGCCCGTCGTCGCTGAAAAACTGTTTTTT. Translating it yields CASTAGPVVAEKLFF.